The rows below give T cell receptor beta chains drawn from one sample of a study of blood T cell repertoires in COVID-19. Profiling relied on immunoSEQ multiplex PCR, and the TCRdb table lists in-frame clones only, not all of them. The sample includes 180,000 or so clones, over 65% seen only once; the top ten take around a sixth. Sequencing was performed on peripheral blood. These receptors were collected from a person between 65 and 79 years old with COVID-19, enrolled during active disease. Each CDR3 is given with its conserved first and last residue. Each record gives: J gene, D gene, V gene, CDR3 length, clone size, CDR3 DNA, CDR3 protein. D genes are given only for firm matches. A clone size is listed for some rows: how often the clone was seen (once, few, many), or a class if it is expanded.

j_gene: TRBJ1-4; d_gene: -; v_gene: TRBV9; len: 15; abundance: -; CDR3nt: TGTGCCAGCAGCGTAGCATACGGCTCGGGAGAAAAACTGTTTTTT; CDR3aa: CASSVAYGSGEKLFF
j_gene: TRBJ1-3; d_gene: TRBD1; v_gene: TRBV9; len: 15; abundance: -; CDR3nt: TGTGCCAGCAGCGTAGACAGGGGAATTGGAAACACCATATATTTT; CDR3aa: CASSVDRGIGNTIYF
j_gene: TRBJ1-1; d_gene: -; v_gene: TRBV29-1; len: 11; abundance: -; CDR3nt: TGCAGCGCCAGAAAGAACACTGAAGCTTTCTTT; CDR3aa: CSARKNTEAFF
j_gene: TRBJ1-2; d_gene: -; v_gene: TRBV7-3; len: 15; abundance: few; CDR3nt: TGTGCCAGCAGCTTAAGTTCCGGGACGGGGGATGGCTACACCTTC; CDR3aa: CASSLSSGTGDGYTF
j_gene: TRBJ2-2; d_gene: TRBD2; v_gene: TRBV5-1; len: 15; abundance: -; CDR3nt: TGCGCCAGCAGCTTGATGGCAGGGAGGGACGGGGAGCTGTTTTTT; CDR3aa: CASSLMAGRDGELFF
j_gene: TRBJ2-1; d_gene: TRBD2; v_gene: TRBV19; len: 15; abundance: -; CDR3nt: TGTGCCACCAGTCGGGCTAGCGGGAGTTCCCATGAGCAGTTCTTC; CDR3aa: CATSRASGSSHEQFF
j_gene: TRBJ2-3; d_gene: TRBD2; v_gene: TRBV2; len: 14; abundance: -; CDR3nt: TGTGCTACCAAACTCCTAGCGGGGATGGATACGCAGTATTTT; CDR3aa: CATKLLAGMDTQYF
j_gene: TRBJ2-5; d_gene: -; v_gene: TRBV6-5; len: 16; abundance: -; CDR3nt: TGTGCCAGCAGTTACTCGAGGCCCCTAGGCCAAGAGACCCAGTACTTC; CDR3aa: CASSYSRPLGQETQYF
j_gene: TRBJ1-6; d_gene: -; v_gene: TRBV7-3; len: 17; abundance: -; CDR3nt: TGTGCCAGCCGGGGGATCTACGCCATTATAATTCATCCGCCCCTCCACTTT; CDR3aa: CASRGIYAIIIHPPLHF
j_gene: TRBJ2-1; d_gene: -; v_gene: TRBV28; len: 19; abundance: -; CDR3nt: TGTGCCAGCAGTTCGGCCGGCGTTCGGCGGGATTTGGGAGACAATGAGCAGTTCTTC; CDR3aa: CASSSAGVRRDLGDNEQFF
j_gene: TRBJ1-2; d_gene: TRBD1; v_gene: TRBV7-2; len: 14; abundance: -; CDR3nt: TGTGCCAGCAGCCCCCAGCCCGGGACAGGGGGTCATACCTTC; CDR3aa: CASSPQPGTGGHTF
j_gene: TRBJ1-6; d_gene: -; v_gene: TRBV11-1; len: 15; abundance: few; CDR3nt: TGTGCCAGCAGCAGATCAGGGGCTGGGAATTCACCCCTCCACTTT; CDR3aa: CASSRSGAGNSPLHF
j_gene: TRBJ1-1; d_gene: -; v_gene: TRBV28; len: 13; abundance: -; CDR3nt: TGTGCCAGCAGTCCCCCGACGGACACCTTGGCTTTCTTT; CDR3aa: CASSPPTDTLAFF
j_gene: TRBJ2-2; d_gene: TRBD2; v_gene: TRBV6-2/TRBV6-3; len: 15; abundance: -; CDR3nt: TGTGCCAGCAGTTTGACTAGCGGGGGATCCGGGGAGCTGTTTTTT; CDR3aa: CASSLTSGGSGELFF
j_gene: TRBJ1-2; d_gene: -; v_gene: TRBV3-1/TRBV3-2; len: 12; abundance: few; CDR3nt: TGTGCCAGCAGCCAACACAGTCAGGGCTACACCTTC; CDR3aa: CASSQHSQGYTF
j_gene: TRBJ2-5; d_gene: TRBD1; v_gene: TRBV6-2/TRBV6-3; len: 15; abundance: -; CDR3nt: TGTGCCAGCAGTCATCCGGACAGGGTGGTTGAGACCCAGTACTTC; CDR3aa: CASSHPDRVVETQYF
j_gene: TRBJ1-2; d_gene: -; v_gene: TRBV18; len: 13; abundance: -; CDR3nt: TGTGCCAGCTCACCAGGGCCTAACTATGGCTACACCTTC; CDR3aa: CASSPGPNYGYTF
j_gene: TRBJ2-1; d_gene: -; v_gene: TRBV11-2; len: 13; abundance: -; CDR3nt: TGTGCCAGCAGCACTCTCCTAGCTGGCGAGCAGTTCTTC; CDR3aa: CASSTLLAGEQFF
j_gene: TRBJ1-1; d_gene: -; v_gene: TRBV30; len: 13; abundance: -; CDR3nt: TGTGCCTGGAGTGGGGGGGGGAACACTGAAGCTTTCTTT; CDR3aa: CAWSGGGNTEAFF
j_gene: TRBJ2-5; d_gene: TRBD1; v_gene: TRBV5-1; len: 11; abundance: -; CDR3nt: TGCGCCAGCAGGGGACAGGGTGGCCAGTACTTC; CDR3aa: CASRGQGGQYF
j_gene: TRBJ2-7; d_gene: -; v_gene: TRBV6-5; len: 15; abundance: -; CDR3nt: TGTGCCAGCAAAGCGAGGGACTCGCACTCCTACGAGCAGTACTTC; CDR3aa: CASKARDSHSYEQYF
j_gene: TRBJ2-7; d_gene: -; v_gene: TRBV3-1/TRBV3-2; len: 15; abundance: -; CDR3nt: TGTGCCAGCCCCACCACGAGGGGGGGTGGCTACGAGCAGTACTTC; CDR3aa: CASPTTRGGGYEQYF